This T cell receptor (beta chain) comes out of a study of blood T cell repertoires in COVID-19. Study-wide background: Spain, Italy and the United States supplied samples that represented acute and convalescent COVID-19. PBMCs, B-cell-depleted T cells, or T cells provided the cDNA or gDNA that made up the material.

TCRdb keeps only in-frame clones here, not all; method: immunoSEQ multiplex PCR. The table has roughly 300,000 clones, about 86% seen once; the top ten hold roughly 4%. Assignments of participants to cohorts depended upon their own reported clinical history. The CDR3 spans 15 residues. V dropped 0 bases and J dropped 2 bases, with 12 bases sitting between them. Germline-derived CDR1 and CDR2 are SGHNT and YYREEE (reference sequence). Material for sequencing was PBMCs or T cells enriched from blood (not recorded which). V usage is TRBV5-4 and J usage is TRBJ2-7; D is possibly TRBD1 (5 bases). The sequence came from a woman between 40 and 50 years old with acute COVID-19. The CDR3: CASSLGQGRPYEQYF. The CDR3 nucleotides read TGTGCCAGCAGCTTGGGCCAGGGTCGGCCCTACGAGCAGTACTTC.